This entry features one T cell receptor beta chain sequence. This clonotype has at least ten counts. What antigen it recognizes has not been identified. Base-call qualities are not available, and no considerably larger clone is one nucleotide away. The data were obtained in a study of spatial heterogeneity in lung cancer (dated by TCRdb to between 2018 and 2021). Regarding the study in general: Beta-chain transcripts were consistently detected in greater numbers than alpha-chain transcripts, which likely reflects a higher abundance of beta-chain transcripts. In the raw uncorrected reads, each unique combination of TCR and UMI appeared more than ten times on average. The study quantitatively compared TCR alpha and beta repertoires across multiple tumor regions, matched nontumor lung and blood in non-small cell lung cancer. TCR repertoire features were related to nonsynonymous mutation counts determined by whole-exome sequencing of tumor tissue. Both alpha and beta chains were TCR-sequenced in samples taken at surgery, namely 220 tumor regions, around 70 matched nontumor lung samples and 45 to 60 PBMC samples.

Per the germline V gene, SQVTM is the CDR1 and ANQGSEA is the CDR2. The V end gives up 8 bases and the J end 4 bases, leaving 7 bases in the junction not matched to a gene. Reading from cysteine to phenylalanine, the CDR3 counts 13 amino acids. The DNA shown is the 39-base CDR3, in frame from base 1. The sample's time point label, decoded: sample taken at primary tumor resection. Samples were obtained from approximately 77 patients with early-stage, untreated non-small cell lung cancer from the lung TRACERx cohort. For TCR sequencing, whole RNA was extracted from tumor and nontumor lung tissue, or from cryopreserved PBMC samples, and no cell sorting was done. Only patients with enough RNA available from two or more tumor regions were chosen for TCR sequencing. The library was obtained by 5' RACE. Sequencing instrument: NextSeq 500. To allow correction of PCR and sequencing errors, the TCR library protocol tagged every TCR cDNA molecule with a unique molecular identifier. On the study's bioinformatics: TCR identification, UMI-based error correction and CDR3 extraction were all carried out with Decombinator tools. TCRs above a frequency of 2 per 1,000, corresponding to the top 1% of the tumor frequency distribution, were defined as expanded. Renyi diversity was computed with the R vegan package after each repertoire had been subsampled 100 times to 5,000 TCRs. CDR3 similarity networks were constructed using string-kernel similarity of amino acid triplets, with links drawn between CDR3s whose pairwise similarity was above 0.82. Starting from the raw public reads, TCRdb applied fastp trimming at Q25, assembled clones with MiXCR and retained in-frame beta chains. Rows merge per CDR3 protein into single entries with the most common DNA and genes. Here the V and J calls rest on TCRdb's processing, not on the authors' analysis. For this sample there are tens of thousands of distinct CDR3 sequences; under 4% appear just once. The biggest ten clones account for under 30% of the sample.

Broad study findings and their caveats: Ubiquitous expanded tumor TCRs showed up in blood more often at tumor resection than at routine follow-up. Additional single-cell paired TCR alpha and beta sequencing was considered necessary to confirm, at a functional level, the hypothesis that regional TCRs recognize regional mutations.

The specimen comprised PBMCs, sampled at surgery. This receptor was taken from a female donor with early-stage non-small cell lung cancer. Rearrangement joined TRBV29-1 to TRBJ2-5; TRBD2 matches 10 bases in the middle. The nucleotide sequence is given as TGCAGCTTGTTAGCGGGAGGTTCAGAGACCCAGTACTTC. It is translated as CSLLAGGSETQYF.